This T cell receptor beta chain originates from a study of CD8 T cells in ankylosing spondylitis. MiXCR was run by TCRdb on the 5' RACE reads, yielding one entry per CDR3 protein. The table records under 250,000 distinct CDR3 sequences, 32% of them present only once. Germline CDR1 is SQVTM and CDR2 is ANQGSEA. The ends lost 7 bases at V and 4 bases at J; junction bases unmatched: 6. The CDR3 is 13 residues long. The V and J genes are TRBV29-1 and TRBJ2-2, with 7 bases identical to TRBD2. The source of this sequence is a male donor with ankylosing spondylitis or in good health (not recorded which). The sample comprised blood, either unsorted or a sorted T cell fraction (not recorded which). The CDR3: CSGGTKLTGELFF. In DNA form, the CDR3 reads TGCAGCGGTGGGACTAAACTCACCGGGGAGCTGTTTTTT.